This T cell receptor (beta chain) was documented in a study of neurological immune-mediated disorders (dated by TCRdb to between 2018 and 2020). In the study overall: Peripheral blood TCR-beta repertoires from patients with HTLV-I-associated myelopathy (HAM/TSP), patients with multiple sclerosis, and healthy controls were compared in the study using UMI-based sequencing. Longitudinal samples, technical triplicates and paired sorted CD4+ and CD8+ T-cell subsets, alongside PBMC samples, were included among the roughly 100 TCR-beta libraries. Longitudinal HAM/TSP and healthy donors were sampled at 3 time-points each (about 3-45 month intervals). Of the 68 subjects in the cohort, around 15 were HAM/TSP patients, roughly 34 were multiple sclerosis patients, and about 20 were healthy controls.

The germline V gene yields SGHVS for CDR1 and FNYEAQ for CDR2. Compared with germline, V lacks 3 bases and J lacks 8 bases; bases without a gene match: 7. The CDR3 contains 15 residues, cysteine and phenylalanine counted. Here the CDR3 DNA is all that survives: 45 bases in frame from base 1. This clonotype was seen repeatedly, ten times or more. The target of this receptor is not known. Base quality data are lacking; no much larger clone is found one base away. cDNA was synthesized by template-switch 5'RACE using a primer with a 10-nucleotide random unique molecular identifier that tagged each TCR transcript. Every sequencing run yielded over 180 million TCR-beta sequences covering 15-18 subjects. The RNeasy kit was used for extraction of total RNA. The KAPA Real-time Library Amplification kit was used to amplify TCR-beta VDJ regions with primers targeting the TCR constant region and the 5'RACE anchor. Sample indexes and Illumina adaptors were added in a first PCR, after which library yield was increased in a second PCR. After purification with Ampure beads, the TCR product of roughly 650 bp was size-selected on a 2% E-gel SizeSelection system. Before pooling, libraries had their quality checked on a Bioanalyzer, their concentration measured with Qubit, and their quantity determined with the Kapa Library Quantification kit. Libraries were sequenced paired-end 2 x 150 bp on an Illumina HiSeq 2500. To increase sequence diversity, 25-30% phiX was spiked into each library pool. Under the source paper's analysis protocol: Quality-filtered reads were processed with the UMI-based MiGEC pipeline, which removed over 75% of raw TCR sequences during error correction. IMGT germline references were used for alignment of VDJ genes, and clonotypes were defined by a unique CDR3 amino acid sequence together with V-J genes. Clonal expansion, Shannon diversity and CDR3 relatedness (CalcPairwiseDistances, ClusterSamples) were evaluated with VDJtools, and phylogenetic trees were built with CLCbio workbench. Clones with at least 8 unique UMIs were defined as expanded, with this threshold being based on coefficient-of-variation modelling across technical triplicates. Through fastp at Q25 and MiXCR, TCRdb rebuilt clones from the public reads, retaining in-frame beta chains. Each CDR3 protein appears once, grouped with its most common genes and DNA. The V and J calls come from TCRdb's annotation, not from the publication. The sample has roughly 48,000 distinct CDR3 sequences on record, about an eighth of them singletons. In total, the top ten clones hold 9% of the sample.

Overall study results and their limits: The highest TCR clonal expansion was observed in HAM/TSP patients, whereas the lowest was observed in MS patients, even when compared with healthy controls. Across subjects, expanded clones never shared an identical CDR3 amino acid sequence, which suggests that the TCR-beta repertoires in every group were private.

Per the publication, the time point label means: longitudinal time-point 3. Unsorted PBMC libraries were generated from 2 million PBMCs stored in RNAlater at -80 °C until RNA extraction. PBMCs were separated from peripheral blood using Ficoll-Hypaque density gradient centrifugation and then cryopreserved in liquid nitrogen. The sequence joins TRBV7-6 to TRBJ2-1, and TRBD1 matches 10 of the central bases. The sequence derives from a male donor with HTLV-1-associated myelopathy (HAM/TSP). Sequenced sample: PBMCs. Here the CDR3 is given as CASSLTGGGFHEQFF. The nucleotide sequence reads TGTGCCAGCAGCTTGACAGGGGGCGGGTTCCATGAGCAGTTCTTC.